This record looks at one T cell receptor (beta chain) sequence and its context. Its target is not known. This CDR3 region has 16 residues. The V gene's germline CDR1 is LGHNA and CDR2 YNFKEQ. V was trimmed by 0 bases and J by 1 base, leaving 11 bases between them. The data stem from a study of cytomegalovirus exposure and HLA in healthy donors. The PCR employed 60 Vbeta primers together with 13 Jbeta primers. The table came from immunoSEQ multiplex PCR; TCRdb's copy has only in-frame clones and leaves some out. The sample has about 99,000 clones, almost 80% seen once. While unrecorded immune exposures were likely, the donors were nominally healthy when sampled. Whole-study findings and limits: Within an earlier analysis, most TCR beta V segments proved productive either about 87% or about 30% of the time. The study flagged about 150 TCR beta chains as cytomegalovirus-associated. Per published reports, the classifier diagnosed cytomegalovirus status with high specificity and sensitivity.

The gene calls are TRBV4-2 and TRBJ2-3, with D possibly TRBD2 on 6 matching bases. This TCR was sampled from a man in his forties or fifties in good health and CMV-seropositive. Material: PBMCs. CDR3 sequence reads: CASSQDRGSGTDTQYF. Here the CDR3 DNA reads TGTGCCAGCAGCCAAGATCGGGGGAGTGGCACAGATACGCAGTATTTT.